This T cell receptor beta chain was sequenced in a study of human T cells and chemical hapten exposure. Study in general: DPC at 2% was the sensitizing agent, placed on around 2 cm by around 2 cm of upper inner arm skin.

Germline CDR1 reads ENHRY; CDR2 reads SYGVKD. The CDR3 consists of 11 residues. Trimming removed 10 bases from V and 10 bases from J, with 13 bases in between. The time point denotes: patch test 1, 2 weeks after DPC sensitization. The treatment: therapeutic diphenylcyclopropenone sensitization with weekly scalp DPC. Donors were 18 to 70-year-old alopecia patients suitable for DPC. Library construction involved attaching unique molecular identifiers to individual cDNA molecules, which allowed quantitative, reproducible TCR counting. Each CDR3 protein is one row after TCRdb ran MiXCR on the RACE reads. The table lists fewer than 500,000 distinct CDR3 sequences, 4.8% of them singletons.

This sequence was found in a woman in her forties or fifties with alopecia areata. Some clones in this sample may be carry-over from other donors' samples. Specimen: whole blood, collected in connection with sensitization to the hapten diphenylcyclopropenone (DPC). This chain connects TRBV10-3 to TRBJ1-4; D unclear. The CDR3 sequence: CASLGSGKLFF. CDR3 bases: TGTGCCAGCCTTGGGAGCGGAAAACTGTTTTTT.